The rows below give T cell receptor beta chains drawn from one sample of a study of T-cell reconstitution after alpha-beta-depleted transplantation in children. TCRdb re-derived calls from the PCR reads in MiXCR, one entry per CDR3 protein. Among 300,000 to 350,000 distinct CDR3 sequences, roughly 21% were seen once, and the ten largest hold 9.5% to 12%. Sequencing was performed on PBMCs, mostly from graft donor cells, taken 180 days after TCRalphabeta/CD19-depleted stem cell transplant. The receptor source for this set is a male patient under 18 who had a stem cell transplant for acute lymphoblastic leukemia, so the T cells may come from the graft donor. The CDR3 runs from the conserved cysteine through the conserved F or W. A D gene is named only where the DNA matches it firmly.

d_call cdr3_length v_call cdr3_aa
TRBD2 15 TRBV11-2 CASSLGPGLQNEQFF
NA 15 TRBV28 CASSRQFSSTDTQYF
NA 14 TRBV10-3 CAISWGASTDTQYF
NA 16 TRBV12-3/TRBV12-4 CASRAMPGTTYNEQFF
TRBD1 12 TRBV29-1 CSAGTGNQPQHF
TRBD1 17 TRBV7-3 CASSSKGRTGLRNEQYF
NA 15 TRBV28 CASTKQGGVGNIQYF
NA 15 TRBV15 CATSRDLWRTDTQYF
TRBD1 15 TRBV24-1 CATSVGTGAYNEQFF
TRBD1 16 TRBV7-9 CASSPLTGTVYNEQFF
TRBD2 16 TRBV20-1 CSARASGGFSSYEQYF
NA 12 TRBV5-1 CASSVGEYGYTF
TRBD1 16 TRBV5-1 CASSPWGTGSYNEQFF
NA 17 TRBV5-6 CASSLALVRSVPGELFF
TRBD1 13 TRBV20-1 CSAGNRGKNEQYF
TRBD1 14 TRBV20-1 CSASLTGVGYGYTF
NA 14 TRBV4-1 CASSQRVGKNIQYF
TRBD2 16 TRBV5-1 CASSPPNSGATGELFF
NA 13 TRBV27 CASMRGSSYEQYF
TRBD2 16 TRBV10-2 CASSDSSGALQETQYF
NA 13 TRBV20-1 CSARQPGTYEQYF
NA 15 TRBV4-1 CASSQETGVRNIQYF